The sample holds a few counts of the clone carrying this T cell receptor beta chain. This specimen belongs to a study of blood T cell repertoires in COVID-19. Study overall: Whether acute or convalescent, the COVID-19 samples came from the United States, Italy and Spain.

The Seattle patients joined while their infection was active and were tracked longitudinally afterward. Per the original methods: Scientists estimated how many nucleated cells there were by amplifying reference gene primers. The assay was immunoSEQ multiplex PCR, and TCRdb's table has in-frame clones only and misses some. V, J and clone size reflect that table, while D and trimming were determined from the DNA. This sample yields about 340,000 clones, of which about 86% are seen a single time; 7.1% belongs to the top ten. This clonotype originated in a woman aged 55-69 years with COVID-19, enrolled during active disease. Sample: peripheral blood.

This CDR3 reads CARSRNMNTEAFF. CDR3 DNA sequence: TGTGCCAGGTCGCGGAATATGAACACTGAAGCTTTCTTT. This chain links TRBV2 with TRBJ1-1; D is unresolved. The germline V and J ends were trimmed by 9 bases and 0 bases, with 11 bases remaining between them. CDR1 and CDR2 (germline): SNHLY, FYNNEI. This CDR3 region has 13 residues.